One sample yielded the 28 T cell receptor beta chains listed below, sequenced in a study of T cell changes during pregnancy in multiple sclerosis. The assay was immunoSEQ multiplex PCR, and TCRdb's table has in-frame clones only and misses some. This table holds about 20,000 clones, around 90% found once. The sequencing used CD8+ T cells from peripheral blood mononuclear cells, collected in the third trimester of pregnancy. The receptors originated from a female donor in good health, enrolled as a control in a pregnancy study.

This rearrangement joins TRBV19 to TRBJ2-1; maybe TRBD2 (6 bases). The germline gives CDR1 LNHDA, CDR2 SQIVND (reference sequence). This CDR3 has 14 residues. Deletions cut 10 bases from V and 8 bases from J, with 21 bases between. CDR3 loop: CATSRGIWRDEQFF. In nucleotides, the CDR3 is TGTGCCACCTCACGTGGGATTTGGAGGGATGAGCAGTTCTTC.

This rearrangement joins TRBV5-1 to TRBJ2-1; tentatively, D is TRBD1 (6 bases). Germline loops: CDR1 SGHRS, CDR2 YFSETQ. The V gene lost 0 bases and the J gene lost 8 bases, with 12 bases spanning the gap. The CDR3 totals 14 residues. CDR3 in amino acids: CASSLAAGVDEQFF. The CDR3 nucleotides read TGCGCCAGCAGCTTGGCGGCAGGGGTGGATGAGCAGTTCTTC.

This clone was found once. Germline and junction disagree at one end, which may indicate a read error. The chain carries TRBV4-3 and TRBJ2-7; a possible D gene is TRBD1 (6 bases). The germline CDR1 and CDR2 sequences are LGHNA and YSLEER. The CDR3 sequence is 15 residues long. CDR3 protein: CASNQDFQGHYEQYF. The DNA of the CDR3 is TGCGCCAGCAACCAAGATTTCCAGGGGCACTACGAGCAGTACTTC.

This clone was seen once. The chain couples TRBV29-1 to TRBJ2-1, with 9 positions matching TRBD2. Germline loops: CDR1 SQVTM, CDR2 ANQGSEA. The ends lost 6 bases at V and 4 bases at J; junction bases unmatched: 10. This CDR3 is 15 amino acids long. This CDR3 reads CSVFPTSGRYNEQFF. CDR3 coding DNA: TGCAGCGTCTTCCCCACTAGCGGGCGATACAATGAGCAGTTCTTC.

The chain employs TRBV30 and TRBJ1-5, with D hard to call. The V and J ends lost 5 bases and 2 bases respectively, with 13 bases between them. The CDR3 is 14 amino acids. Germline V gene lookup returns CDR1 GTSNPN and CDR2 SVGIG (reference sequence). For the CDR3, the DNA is TGTGCCTGGGGGCTCGGGGTCGGCAATCAGCCCCAGCATTTT. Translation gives CAWGLGVGNQPQHF.

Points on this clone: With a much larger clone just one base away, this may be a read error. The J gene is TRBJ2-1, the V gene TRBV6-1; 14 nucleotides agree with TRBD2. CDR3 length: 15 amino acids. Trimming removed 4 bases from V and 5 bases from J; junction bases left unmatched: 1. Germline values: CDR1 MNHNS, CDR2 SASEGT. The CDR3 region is CASSGLAGGHNEQFF. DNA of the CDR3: TGTGCCAGCAGTGGACTAGCGGGGGGGCACAATGAGCAGTTCTTC.

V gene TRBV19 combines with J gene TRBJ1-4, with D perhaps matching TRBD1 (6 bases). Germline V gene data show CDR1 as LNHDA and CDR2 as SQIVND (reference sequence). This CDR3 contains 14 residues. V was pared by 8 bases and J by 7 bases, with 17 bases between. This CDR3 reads CASGLRDTSEKLFF. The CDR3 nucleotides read TGTGCCAGTGGCCTCCGGGACACGAGTGAAAAACTGTTTTTT. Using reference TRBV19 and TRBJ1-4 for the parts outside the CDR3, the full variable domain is DGGITQSPKYLFRKEGQNVTLSCEQNLNHDAMYWYRQDPGQGLRLIYYSQIVNDFQKGDIAEGYSVSREKKESFPLTVTSAQKNPTAFYLCASGLRDTSEKLFFGSGTQLSVL.

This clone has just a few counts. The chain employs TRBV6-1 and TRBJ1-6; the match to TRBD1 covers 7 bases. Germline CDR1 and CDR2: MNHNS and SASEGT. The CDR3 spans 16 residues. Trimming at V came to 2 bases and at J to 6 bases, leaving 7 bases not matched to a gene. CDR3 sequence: CASSEFDRALNSPLHF. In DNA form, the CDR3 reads TGTGCCAGCAGTGAATTCGACAGGGCACTTAATTCACCCCTCCACTTT.

The DNA for the CDR3 is TGTGCCAGCAGCAAACGGGGAGGCAGGGAATCGAATGGCTACACCTTC. This sequence encodes CASSKRGGRESNGYTF. The chain employs TRBV14 and TRBJ1-2, with D perhaps matching TRBD1 (5 bases). V was clipped by 5 bases and J by 6 bases, with 22 bases between them. The CDR3 is made up of 16 amino acids. Germline CDR1 and CDR2: SGHDN and FVKESK.

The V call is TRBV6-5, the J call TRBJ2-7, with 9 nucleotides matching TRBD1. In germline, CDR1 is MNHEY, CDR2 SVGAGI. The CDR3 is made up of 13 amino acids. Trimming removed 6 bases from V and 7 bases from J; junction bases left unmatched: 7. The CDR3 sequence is CASSPNRGREQYF. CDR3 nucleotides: TGTGCCAGCAGCCCAAACAGGGGGCGGGAGCAGTACTTC.

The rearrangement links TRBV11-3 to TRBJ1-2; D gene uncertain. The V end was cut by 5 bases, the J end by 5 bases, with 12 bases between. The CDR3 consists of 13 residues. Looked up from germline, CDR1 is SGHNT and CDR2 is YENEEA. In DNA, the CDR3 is TGTGCCAGCAGCACCCCCTCGGGGTATGGCTACACCTTC. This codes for CASSTPSGYGYTF.

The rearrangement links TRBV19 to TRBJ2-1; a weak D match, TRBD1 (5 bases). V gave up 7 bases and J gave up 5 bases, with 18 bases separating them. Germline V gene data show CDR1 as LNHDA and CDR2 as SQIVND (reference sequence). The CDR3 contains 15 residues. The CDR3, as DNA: TGTGCCAGTACCTCAGGGAAGGGTTGGGACAATGAGCAGTTCTTC. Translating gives CASTSGKGWDNEQFF.

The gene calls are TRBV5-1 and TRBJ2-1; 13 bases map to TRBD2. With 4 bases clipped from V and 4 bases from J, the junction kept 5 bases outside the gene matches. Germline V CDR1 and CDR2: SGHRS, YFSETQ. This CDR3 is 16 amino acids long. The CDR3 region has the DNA TGCGCCAGCAGCCGGGGACTAGCGGGACCTTACAATGAGCAGTTCTTC. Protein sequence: CASSRGLAGPYNEQFF.

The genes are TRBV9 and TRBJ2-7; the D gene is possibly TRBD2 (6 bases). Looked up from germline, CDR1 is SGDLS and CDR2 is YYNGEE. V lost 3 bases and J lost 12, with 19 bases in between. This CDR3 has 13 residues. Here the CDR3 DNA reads TGTGCCAGCAGCGGGGACTCCAACCCAGACCCGTACTTC. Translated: CASSGDSNPDPYF. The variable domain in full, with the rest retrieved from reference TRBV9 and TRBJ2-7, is DSGVTQTPKHLITATGQRVTLRCSPRSGDLSVYWYQQSLDQGLQFLIQYYNGEERAKGNILERFSAQQFPDLHSELNLSSLELGDSALYFCASSGDSNPDPYFGPGTRLTVT.

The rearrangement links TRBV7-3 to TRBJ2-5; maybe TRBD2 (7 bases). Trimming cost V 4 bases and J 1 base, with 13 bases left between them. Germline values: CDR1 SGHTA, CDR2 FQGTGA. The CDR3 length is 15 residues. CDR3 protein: CASSSGGGRQETQYF. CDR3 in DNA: TGTGCCAGCAGCTCCGGCGGGGGCCGCCAAGAGACCCAGTACTTC.

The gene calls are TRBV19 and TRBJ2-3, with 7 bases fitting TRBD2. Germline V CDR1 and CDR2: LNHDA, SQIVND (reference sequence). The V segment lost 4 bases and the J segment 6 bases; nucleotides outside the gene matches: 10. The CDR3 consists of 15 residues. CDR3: CASSTAGATGDTQYF. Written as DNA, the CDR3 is TGTGCCAGTAGTACGGCGGGAGCTACCGGCGATACGCAGTATTTT.

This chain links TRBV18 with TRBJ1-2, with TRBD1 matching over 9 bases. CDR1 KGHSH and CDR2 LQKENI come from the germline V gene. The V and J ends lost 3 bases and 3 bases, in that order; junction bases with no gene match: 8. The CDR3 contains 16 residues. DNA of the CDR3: TGTGCCAGCTCACCCATTACAGGGGGCGCGGACTATGGCTACACCTTC. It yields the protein CASSPITGGADYGYTF.

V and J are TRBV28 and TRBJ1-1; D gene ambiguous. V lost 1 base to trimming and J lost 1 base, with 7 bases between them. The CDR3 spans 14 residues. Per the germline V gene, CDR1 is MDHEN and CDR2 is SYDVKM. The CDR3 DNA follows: TGTGCCAGCAGTTTATTACCGGGGAACACTGAAGCTTTCTTT. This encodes CASSLLPGNTEAFF.

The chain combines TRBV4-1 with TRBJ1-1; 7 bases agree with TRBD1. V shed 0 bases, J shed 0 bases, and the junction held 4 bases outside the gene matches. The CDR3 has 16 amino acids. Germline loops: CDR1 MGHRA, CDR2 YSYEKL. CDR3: CASSQETGAMNTEAFF. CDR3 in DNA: TGCGCCAGCAGCCAAGAAACAGGGGCTATGAACACTGAAGCTTTCTTT.

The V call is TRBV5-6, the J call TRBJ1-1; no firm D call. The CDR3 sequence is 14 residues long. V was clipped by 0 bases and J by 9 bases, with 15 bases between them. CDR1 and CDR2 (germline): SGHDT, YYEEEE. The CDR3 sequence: CASSLGSRFFQAFF. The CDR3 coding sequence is TGTGCCAGCAGCTTGGGGTCGAGATTCTTCCAAGCTTTCTTT.

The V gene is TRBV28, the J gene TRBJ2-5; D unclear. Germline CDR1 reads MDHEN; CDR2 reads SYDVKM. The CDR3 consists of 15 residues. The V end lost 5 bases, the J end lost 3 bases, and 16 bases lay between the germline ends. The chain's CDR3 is CASSPPPGREETQYF. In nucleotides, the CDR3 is TGTGCCAGCAGTCCCCCCCCGGGTCGGGAAGAGACCCAGTACTTC.

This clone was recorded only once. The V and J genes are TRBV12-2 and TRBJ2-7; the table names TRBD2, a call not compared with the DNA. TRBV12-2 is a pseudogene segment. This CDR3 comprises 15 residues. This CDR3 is CASRRREPDSYEQYF. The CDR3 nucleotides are TGTGCAAGTCGCAGAAGGGAGCCCGATTCCTACGAGCAGTACTTC.

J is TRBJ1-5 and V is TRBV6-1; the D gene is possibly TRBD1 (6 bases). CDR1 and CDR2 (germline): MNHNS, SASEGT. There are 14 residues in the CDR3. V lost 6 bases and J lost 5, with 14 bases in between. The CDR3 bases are TGTGCCAGCAGCGCTCAGGGGTGGGATCAGCCCCAGCATTTT. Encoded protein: CASSAQGWDQPQHF.

The CDR3 loop is CASSSRTGICEKLFF. Written as DNA, the CDR3 is TGTGCCAGCAGCTCGCGGACCGGGATCTGTGAAAAACTGTTTTTT. The rearrangement joins TRBV21-1 to TRBJ1-4. TRBV21-1 corresponds to a pseudogene. The CDR3 contains 15 residues.

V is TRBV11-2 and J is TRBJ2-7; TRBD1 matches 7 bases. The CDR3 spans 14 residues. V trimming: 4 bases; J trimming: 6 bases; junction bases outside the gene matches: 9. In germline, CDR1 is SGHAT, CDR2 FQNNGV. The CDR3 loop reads CASSWGTVRGEQYF. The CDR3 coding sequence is TGTGCCAGCAGCTGGGGGACAGTCCGGGGCGAGCAGTACTTC.

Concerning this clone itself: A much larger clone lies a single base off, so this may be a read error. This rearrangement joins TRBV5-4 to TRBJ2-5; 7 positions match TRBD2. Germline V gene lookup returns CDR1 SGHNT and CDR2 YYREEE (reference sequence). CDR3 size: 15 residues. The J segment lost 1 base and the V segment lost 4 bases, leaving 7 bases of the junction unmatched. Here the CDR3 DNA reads TGTGCCAGCAGCCAAGATCGCGGGGGCCAAGAGACCCAGTACTTC. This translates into CASSQDRGGQETQYF. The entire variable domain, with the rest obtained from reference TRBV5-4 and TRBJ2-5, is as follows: ETGVTQSPTHLIKTRGQQVTLRCSSQSGHNTVSWYQQALGQGPQFIFQYYREEENGRGNFPPRFSGLQFPNYSSELNVNALELDDSALYLCASSQDRGGQETQYFGPGTRLLVL.

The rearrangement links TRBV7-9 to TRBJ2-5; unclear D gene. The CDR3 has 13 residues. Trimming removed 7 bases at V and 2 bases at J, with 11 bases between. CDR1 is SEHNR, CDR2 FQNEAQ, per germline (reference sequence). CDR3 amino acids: CASINGAQETQYF. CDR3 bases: TGTGCCAGCATCAACGGAGCGCAAGAGACCCAGTACTTC.

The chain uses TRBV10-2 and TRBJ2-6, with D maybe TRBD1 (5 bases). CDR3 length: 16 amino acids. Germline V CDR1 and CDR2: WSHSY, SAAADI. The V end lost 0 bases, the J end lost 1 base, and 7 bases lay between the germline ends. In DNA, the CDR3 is TGCGCCAGCAGTGAGTCGCAGGGATCTGGGGCCAACGTCCTGACTTTC. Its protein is CASSESQGSGANVLTF.